This TCR beta chain was obtained from a study of blood T cell repertoires in COVID-19. Study-level background: Acute and convalescent COVID-19 samples came from the United States, Italy and Spain. From T cells, B-cell-depleted T cells, or PBMCs came the material, which was cDNA or gDNA.

Per the authors' pipeline: Amplification with reference gene primers provided the estimates of nucleated cell counts. Assay used: immunoSEQ multiplex PCR; TCRdb lists only in-frame clones, some missing. That table furnishes V, J and clone size, whereas the DNA furnished D and trimming. The data show approximately 250,000 clones, around nine tenths seen once. This CDR3 region has 15 residues. Losses at the gene ends were 5 bases for V and 5 bases for J; bases not matched to a gene: 7. CDR1 is SEHNR, CDR2 FQNEAQ, per germline (reference sequence). The origin of this receptor is a man in his forties with active or convalescent COVID-19. The V call is TRBV7-9, the J call TRBJ1-5; 9 bases agree with TRBD1. The source material was peripheral blood. As DNA, the CDR3 is TGTGCCAGCAGCGGCCCCCGGGACAGGGATCAGCCCCAGCATTTT. Its protein product is CASSGPRDRDQPQHF.